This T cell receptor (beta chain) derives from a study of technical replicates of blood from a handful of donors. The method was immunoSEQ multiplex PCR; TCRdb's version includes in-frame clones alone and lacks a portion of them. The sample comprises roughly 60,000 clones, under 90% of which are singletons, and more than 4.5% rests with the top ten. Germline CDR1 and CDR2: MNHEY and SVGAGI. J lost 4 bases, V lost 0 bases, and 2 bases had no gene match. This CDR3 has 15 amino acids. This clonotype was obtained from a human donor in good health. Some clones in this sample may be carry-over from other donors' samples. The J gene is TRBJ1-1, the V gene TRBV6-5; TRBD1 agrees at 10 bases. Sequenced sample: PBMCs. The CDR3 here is CASSYSTGGFTEAFF. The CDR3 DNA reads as TGTGCCAGCAGTTACTCGACAGGGGGCTTCACTGAAGCTTTCTTT.